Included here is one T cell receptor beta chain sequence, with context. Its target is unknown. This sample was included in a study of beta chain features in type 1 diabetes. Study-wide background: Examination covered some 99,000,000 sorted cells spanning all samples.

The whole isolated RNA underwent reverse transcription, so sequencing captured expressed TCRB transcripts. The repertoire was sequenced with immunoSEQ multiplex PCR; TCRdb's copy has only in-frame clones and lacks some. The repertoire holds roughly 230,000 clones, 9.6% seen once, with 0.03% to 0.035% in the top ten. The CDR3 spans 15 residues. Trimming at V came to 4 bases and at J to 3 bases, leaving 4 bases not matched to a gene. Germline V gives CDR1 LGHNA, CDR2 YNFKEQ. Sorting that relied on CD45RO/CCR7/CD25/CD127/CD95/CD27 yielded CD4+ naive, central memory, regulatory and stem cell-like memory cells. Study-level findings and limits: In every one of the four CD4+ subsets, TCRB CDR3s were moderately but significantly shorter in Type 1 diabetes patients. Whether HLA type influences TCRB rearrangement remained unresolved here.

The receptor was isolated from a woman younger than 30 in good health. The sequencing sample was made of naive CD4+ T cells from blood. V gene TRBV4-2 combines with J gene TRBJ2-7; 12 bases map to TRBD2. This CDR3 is CASSLGLAGNYEQYF. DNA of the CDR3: TGTGCCAGCAGCCTCGGACTAGCGGGAAACTACGAGCAGTACTTC.